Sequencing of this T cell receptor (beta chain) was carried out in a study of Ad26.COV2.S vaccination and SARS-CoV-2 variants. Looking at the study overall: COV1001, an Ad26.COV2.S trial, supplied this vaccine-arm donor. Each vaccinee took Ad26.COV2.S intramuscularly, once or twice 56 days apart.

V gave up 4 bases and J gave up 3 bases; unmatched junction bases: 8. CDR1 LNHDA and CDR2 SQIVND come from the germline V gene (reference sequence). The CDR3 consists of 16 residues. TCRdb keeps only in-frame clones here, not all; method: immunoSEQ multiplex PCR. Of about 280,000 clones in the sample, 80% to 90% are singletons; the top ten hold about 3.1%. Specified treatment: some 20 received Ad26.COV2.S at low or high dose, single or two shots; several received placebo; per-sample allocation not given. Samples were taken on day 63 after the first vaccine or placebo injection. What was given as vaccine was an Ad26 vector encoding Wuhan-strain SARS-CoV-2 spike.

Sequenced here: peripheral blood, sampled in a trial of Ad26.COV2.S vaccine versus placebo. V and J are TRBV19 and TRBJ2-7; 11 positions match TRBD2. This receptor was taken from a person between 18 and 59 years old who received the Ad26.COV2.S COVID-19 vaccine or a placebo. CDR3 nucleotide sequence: TGTGCCAGTAGTACTGAGACTAGCGGGGACTTCTACGAGCAGTACTTC. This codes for CASSTETSGDFYEQYF.